Listed below are T cell receptor beta chains from one sample, sequenced in a study of post-analysis software for immune sequencing data. Each CDR3 protein is one row after TCRdb ran MiXCR on the PCR reads. The table has roughly 800,000 distinct CDR3 sequences, approximately 50% seen once. The source material was blood. These receptors all stem from a girl aged 5-17 years with multiple sclerosis. CDR3s include the opening cysteine and the closing phenylalanine or tryptophan. The order of the fields is V gene, clone size, D gene, J gene, CDR3 protein, CDR3 DNA. The D gene is left open where the match is weak. Clone size is given for some rows only: seen once, a few or many times, or a class if the clone is expanded.

TRBV7-2	NA	NA	TRBJ2-5	CASSFLRVTYQETQYF	TGTGCCAGCAGCTTTCTGCGGGTAACGTACCAAGAGACCCAGTACTTC
TRBV7-9	NA	NA	TRBJ2-7	CASSLLKMGLGDYEQYF	TGTGCCAGCAGCTTACTCAAGATGGGCCTAGGCGATTACGAGCAGTACTTC
TRBV7-9	once	TRBD1	TRBJ2-7	CASSSRTGGTHYEQYF	TGTGCCAGCAGCTCCCGGACAGGGGGAACCCACTACGAGCAGTACTTC
TRBV7-2	few	TRBD1	TRBJ1-5	CASSFGTGEPLRNQPQHF	TGTGCCAGCAGCTTTGGGACAGGGGAGCCTTTACGCAATCAGCCCCAGCATTTT
TRBV29-1	NA	NA	TRBJ2-5	CSARPLETYNEQYF	TGCAGCGCCCGCCCCCTGGAGACCTACAATGAGCAGTACTTC
TRBV11-1	NA	NA	TRBJ2-7	CASSLGPGQLAYEQYF	TGTGCCAGCAGTTTGGGTCCGGGACAATTAGCCTACGAGCAGTACTTC
TRBV10-3	NA	NA	TRBJ2-7	CAISESTASSYEQYF	TGTGCCATCAGTGAGTCCACAGCCTCCTCCTACGAGCAGTACTTC
TRBV5-1	NA	NA	TRBJ2-7	CASNLWSGTVSYEQYF	TGCGCCAGCAACCTGTGGAGCGGGACAGTCTCCTACGAGCAGTACTTC
TRBV5-1	few	TRBD1	TRBJ2-6	CASSVPTGPGANVLTF	TGCGCCAGCAGCGTCCCGACAGGGCCTGGGGCCAACGTCCTGACTTTC
TRBV11-2	few	TRBD1	TRBJ2-5	CASRMGQGQETQYF	TGTGCCAGCAGAATGGGACAGGGGCAAGAGACCCAGTACTTC
TRBV29-1	once	TRBD1	TRBJ2-7	CTWTGGSYEQYF	TGCACCTGGACAGGGGGTTCGTACGAGCAGTACTTC
TRBV15	once	NA	TRBJ2-7	CATSRRRTAAYEQYF	TGTGCCACCAGCAGGAGGAGGACGGCTGCCTACGAGCAGTACTTC
TRBV5-1	NA	NA	TRBJ2-7	CASSYNSEQYF	TGCGCCAGCAGCTATAACAGCGAGCAGTACTTC
TRBV19	NA	NA	TRBJ1-5	CASSMRNQPQHF	TGTGCCAGTAGTATGCGCAATCAGCCCCAGCATTTT
TRBV12-3/TRBV12-4	NA	NA	TRBJ1-1	CASSLMTGSTEAFF	TGTGCCAGCAGTCTGATGACAGGCAGCACTGAAGCTTTCTTT
TRBV5-1	NA	TRBD1	TRBJ2-1	CASGPGQGSYNEQFF	TGCGCCAGCGGACCGGGACAGGGGTCCTACAATGAGCAGTTCTTC
TRBV5-1	NA	TRBD2	TRBJ2-7	CASSPGPSGTSGRAYEQYF	TGCGCCAGCAGCCCCGGGCCGAGCGGAACTAGCGGGAGGGCCTACGAGCAGTACTTC
TRBV12-3/TRBV12-4	NA	TRBD1	TRBJ1-1	CASRQGASMNTEAFF	TGTGCCTCCCGCCAGGGGGCGTCCATGAACACTGAAGCTTTCTTT
TRBV12-3/TRBV12-4	once	NA	TRBJ1-2	CASSSKYYGYTF	TGTGCCAGCAGTTCCAAATACTATGGCTACACCTTC